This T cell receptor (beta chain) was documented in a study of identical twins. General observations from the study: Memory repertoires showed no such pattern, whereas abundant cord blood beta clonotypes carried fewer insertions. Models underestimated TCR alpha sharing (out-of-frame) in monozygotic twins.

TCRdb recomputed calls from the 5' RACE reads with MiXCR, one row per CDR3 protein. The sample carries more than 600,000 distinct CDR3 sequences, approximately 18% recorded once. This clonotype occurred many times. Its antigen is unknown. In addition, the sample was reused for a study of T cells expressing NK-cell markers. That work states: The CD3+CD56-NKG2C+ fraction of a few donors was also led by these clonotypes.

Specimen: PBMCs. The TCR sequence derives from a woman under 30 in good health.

CDR3 residues: CSARWKNRMGAEAFF. As DNA, the CDR3 is TGCAGTGCTAGATGGAAGAACAGGATGGGGGCTGAAGCTTTCTTT. The rearrangement joins TRBV20-1 to TRBJ1-1; the D gene is possibly TRBD1 (5 bases). Trimming removed 2 bases from V and 6 bases from J, with 19 bases in between. Germline V gene sequence: CDR1 DFQATT, CDR2 SNEGSKA (reference sequence). This CDR3 is built from 15 residues.